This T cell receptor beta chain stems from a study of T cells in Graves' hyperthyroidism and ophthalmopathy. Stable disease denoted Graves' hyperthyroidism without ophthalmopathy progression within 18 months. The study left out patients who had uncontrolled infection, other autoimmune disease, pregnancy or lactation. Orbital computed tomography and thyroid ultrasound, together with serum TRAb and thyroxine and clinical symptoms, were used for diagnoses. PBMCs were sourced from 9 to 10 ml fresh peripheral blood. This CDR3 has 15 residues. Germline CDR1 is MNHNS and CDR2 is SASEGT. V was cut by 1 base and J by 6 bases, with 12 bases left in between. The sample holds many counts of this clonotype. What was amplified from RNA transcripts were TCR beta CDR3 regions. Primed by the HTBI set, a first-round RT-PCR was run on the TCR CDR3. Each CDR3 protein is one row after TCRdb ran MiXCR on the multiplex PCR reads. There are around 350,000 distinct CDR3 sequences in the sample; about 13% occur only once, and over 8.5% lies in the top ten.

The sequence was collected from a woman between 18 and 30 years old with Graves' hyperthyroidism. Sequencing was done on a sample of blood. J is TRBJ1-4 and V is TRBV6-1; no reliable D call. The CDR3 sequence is CASSEDRVTDEKLFF. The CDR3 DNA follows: TGTGCCAGCAGTGAAGACCGGGTGACGGATGAAAAACTGTTTTTT.